What follows is one T cell receptor (beta chain) and its context. Sequencing used immunoSEQ multiplex PCR; TCRdb keeps in-frame clones, though not all of them. The repertoire holds approximately 350,000 clones, with around 87% as singletons. The data were taken from a study of blood T cell repertoires in COVID-19. The length of the CDR3 is 14 residues. The V gene lost 2 bases and the J gene lost 5 bases, with 7 bases spanning the gap. The V gene's germline CDR1 is MNHEY and CDR2 SMNVEV (reference sequence). V and J are TRBV27 and TRBJ1-6; TRBD1 is a possible D gene (6 bases). Specimen: peripheral blood. The clonotype comes from a woman between 45 and 65 years old with COVID-19, enrolled during active disease. The CDR3 DNA reads TGTGCCAGCAGTTTAGGACAGAATAATTCACCCCTCCACTTT. Translating gives CASSLGQNNSPLHF.